Listed below are T cell receptor beta chains from one sample, sequenced in a study of cytomegalovirus exposure and HLA in healthy donors. Measured with immunoSEQ multiplex PCR; TCRdb has only the in-frame clones, and not every one. The data show hundreds of thousands of clones, about 80% seen once. Sequencing was performed on PBMCs. The source of these receptors is a woman aged 35 to 49 in good health and CMV-seronegative. Both conserved end residues are part of each CDR3. D genes are given only for firm matches. The size field is filled for only some rows; it gives once, few, many or a size class.

DNA | CDR3 | D | J | size | V
TGTGCCAGCAGTATAACGGGAGACTACGAGCAGTACTTC | CASSITGDYEQYF | NA | TRBJ2-7 | NA | TRBV27
TGTGCCAGCCCAGATTCGATGAACACTGAAGCTTTCTTT | CASPDSMNTEAFF | NA | TRBJ1-1 | NA | TRBV2
TGTGCCAGCAGTGCAGGCTACGAGCAGTACTTC | CASSAGYEQYF | NA | TRBJ2-7 | NA | TRBV6-5
TGTGCCAGCAGCTTAATAGCGGGTTCTCGGGCAGATACGCAGTATTTT | CASSLIAGSRADTQYF | TRBD2 | TRBJ2-3 | NA | TRBV7-2
TGTGCCAGCAGTGACTCGACAGGGGGGGCCAACGTCCTGACTTTC | CASSDSTGGANVLTF | TRBD1 | TRBJ2-6 | NA | TRBV6-4
TGTGCCAGCAGCCAGCGCGGGACAGGGGATGAAAAACTGTTTTTT | CASSQRGTGDEKLFF | TRBD1 | TRBJ1-4 | few | TRBV16
TGCGCCAGCAGTGGGGGGGCAGATACGCAGTATTTT | CASSGGADTQYF | NA | TRBJ2-3 | few | TRBV10-1
TGTGCCAGCAGTGACAGGGGAGAGACCCAGTACTTC | CASSDRGETQYF | TRBD1 | TRBJ2-5 | NA | TRBV28
TGCGCCAGCAGCGCCACAGGGGGCGACTATGGCTACACCTTC | CASSATGGDYGYTF | TRBD1 | TRBJ1-2 | few | TRBV5-1
TGTGCCTGGACCAGACAGCCCTATGGCTACACCTTC | CAWTRQPYGYTF | NA | TRBJ1-2 | NA | TRBV30
TGCGCCAGCAGCCACAAAACTAGCGGGGGGGCGCCGCATGAGCAGTTCTTC | CASSHKTSGGAPHEQFF | TRBD2 | TRBJ2-1 | NA | TRBV5-1
TGTGCCAGCGTAGCCCGGGGAACCTACGAGCAGTACTTC | CASVARGTYEQYF | NA | TRBJ2-7 | NA | TRBV7-9
TGTGCCAGCAGCTTAAGGGAGTTGGGAAATGAAAAACTGTTTTTT | CASSLRELGNEKLFF | NA | TRBJ1-4 | NA | TRBV11-3
TGTGCCAGTAGCGCGGGACTAGCGGGCTCCTACGAGCAGTACTTC | CASSAGLAGSYEQYF | TRBD2 | TRBJ2-7 | NA | TRBV19
TGCAGCGCTGGGACAGAGGGAGGCTACACCTTC | CSAGTEGGYTF | TRBD1 | TRBJ1-2 | NA | TRBV29-1
TGTGCCTGGAGCCACTCTACAGGGTCACGGGGCTACACCTTC | CAWSHSTGSRGYTF | NA | TRBJ1-2 | NA | TRBV30
TGTGCCAGCAGTGACCTTCGGGGAGGAGGTCAGCCCCAGCATTTT | CASSDLRGGGQPQHF | NA | TRBJ1-5 | NA | TRBV2
TGTGCCAGCAGCTTAGTACCTGGGGGGAAGGAGTATTTT | CASSLVPGGKEYF | NA | TRBJ2-3 | NA | TRBV7-2
TGCGCCAGCAGCTTGGCCGGCAGGGCGGGGGACACTGAAGCTTTCTTT | CASSLAGRAGDTEAFF | NA | TRBJ1-1 | NA | TRBV5-1
TGTGCCAGCAGCACTGGGAACAGGGGGTCCTTCTACGAGCAGTACTTC | CASSTGNRGSFYEQYF | NA | TRBJ2-7 | once | TRBV21-1
TGTGCCAGCTCACCTACTAGCGACTACGAGCAGTACTTC | CASSPTSDYEQYF | TRBD2 | TRBJ2-7 | NA | TRBV18
TGTGCCAGCACCGACAGGTTAGACTACGAGCAGTACTTC | CASTDRLDYEQYF | NA | TRBJ2-7 | NA | TRBV6-5
TGTGCCAGCAGCTTGGCGCAGGGGGGTGGCTACACCTTC | CASSLAQGGGYTF | TRBD1 | TRBJ1-2 | NA | TRBV5-6
TGTGCCAGCAGCTCACACCCCTCGATATTCGATGAGCAGTTCTTC | CASSSHPSIFDEQFF | NA | TRBJ2-1 | NA | TRBV6-5
TGTGCCAGCAGCTCCCGACAGAGTAACTATGGCTACACCTTC | CASSSRQSNYGYTF | NA | TRBJ1-2 | NA | TRBV11-1
TGTGCCAGCAGCGTAGCGCGGGCAGGGGGCTACCACTCTGGGGCCAACGTCCTGACTTTC | CASSVARAGGYHSGANVLTF | TRBD1 | TRBJ2-6 | few | TRBV9
TGTGCCATCAGTGAGTCGAGGGGGGGGCGAGATACGCAGTATTTT | CAISESRGGRDTQYF | NA | TRBJ2-3 | NA | TRBV10-3
TGTGCCAGCAGCTTAGGGAGGGGAAGCACAGATACGCAGTATTTT | CASSLGRGSTDTQYF | NA | TRBJ2-3 | NA | TRBV7-8
TGTGCCAGCACCTCGACGGGGAACACCGGGGAGCTGTTTTTT | CASTSTGNTGELFF | NA | TRBJ2-2 | NA | TRBV5-4
TGTGCCAGCAGCGTAGATGGAGGGAGGGAGACCCAGTACTTC | CASSVDGGRETQYF | NA | TRBJ2-5 | once | TRBV9
TGTGCCAGTAGTCCCGGTATGGTTTATGAGCAGTTCTTC | CASSPGMVYEQFF | NA | TRBJ2-1 | NA | TRBV19
TGTGCCAGCAGCCCCAGATTGGACACCGGGGAGCTGTTTTTT | CASSPRLDTGELFF | NA | TRBJ2-2 | NA | TRBV7-2
TGTGCCAGCAGCTTTCAGGGGAGCAGGAACACTGAAGCTTTCTTT | CASSFQGSRNTEAFF | NA | TRBJ1-1 | NA | TRBV9
TGTGCCAGCACGACAGTAATCCTTAACACTGAAGCTTTCTTT | CASTTVILNTEAFF | NA | TRBJ1-1 | NA | TRBV19
TGTGCCAGCACCGAGGGTGTCAATCCGAACACCGGGGAGCTGTTTTTT | CASTEGVNPNTGELFF | NA | TRBJ2-2 | NA | TRBV7-6
TGTTCCAGCAGTGCTGCGGATACGCAGTATTTT | CSSSAADTQYF | NA | TRBJ2-3 | few | TRBV7-9
TGTGCCAGCAGTGAAACCTCCGAACAGGGACGGTCACCCCTCCACTTT | CASSETSEQGRSPLHF | NA | TRBJ1-6 | once | TRBV2
TGTGCCAGCAGCCCCGGAGACTCTGGGGCCAACGTCCTGACTTTC | CASSPGDSGANVLTF | NA | TRBJ2-6 | NA | TRBV11-1
TGTGCCAGCAGCCAAGAGCCCGGGTTTGGAAACACCATATATTTT | CASSQEPGFGNTIYF | NA | TRBJ1-3 | NA | TRBV4-2
TGTGCCAGCAGCTTGTTTAGGGGGCAAGATGACTACACCTTC | CASSLFRGQDDYTF | TRBD1 | TRBJ1-2 | NA | TRBV5-6
TGTGCCAGCAGGCCGGGACTAGCGTCAGATACGCAGTATTTT | CASRPGLASDTQYF | TRBD2 | TRBJ2-3 | NA | TRBV6-5
TGCGCCAGCAGCTTGGGGAGAATGGCGGGGGGTATAACAGATACGCAGTATTTT | CASSLGRMAGGITDTQYF | TRBD2 | TRBJ2-3 | NA | TRBV5-1
TGTGCCTGGGCGGTACAAGTGATGAACACTGAAGCTTTCTTT | CAWAVQVMNTEAFF | NA | TRBJ1-1 | NA | TRBV30
TGTGCCAGCAGCTTAGTTAGCGCCCTGGCCGGGGAGCTGTTTTTT | CASSLVSALAGELFF | NA | TRBJ2-2 | NA | TRBV11-2
TGTGCCAGCAGCCTGACAGGTGTGAACACTGAAGCTTTCTTT | CASSLTGVNTEAFF | NA | TRBJ1-1 | few | TRBV5-6
TGCGCCAGCAGCTTTAGCGGGGGGAACACCGGGGAGCTGTTTTTT | CASSFSGGNTGELFF | TRBD2 | TRBJ2-2 | NA | TRBV5-1
TGCGCCAGCAGCCAAGATCCGGACAGGGTTTCACCCCTCCACTTT | CASSQDPDRVSPLHF | TRBD1 | TRBJ1-6 | NA | TRBV4-3
TGTGCCAGCTCACCATTCGGGACAGGGGGAAACACCATATATTTT | CASSPFGTGGNTIYF | TRBD1 | TRBJ1-3 | NA | TRBV18
TGTGCCAGCAGCTTAGAAGTAGCGGGGAGGACCCAGTACTTC | CASSLEVAGRTQYF | TRBD2 | TRBJ2-5 | NA | TRBV7-2
TGCGCCAGCAGCTCTGGGGGACAGGGGGCACCCCGGCGAGGGTCCCAGTACTTC | CASSSGGQGAPRRGSQYF | TRBD1 | TRBJ2-5 | NA | TRBV5-1
TGTGCCATCAAATCGGGGGACAATGAGCAGTTCTTC | CAIKSGDNEQFF | NA | TRBJ2-1 | NA | TRBV10-3
TGTGCCAGTGACAGTAACTATGGCTACACCTTC | CASDSNYGYTF | NA | TRBJ1-2 | NA | TRBV28
TGTGCCAGTAGTATAGGAACAGGCGACGAAAAACTGTTTTTT | CASSIGTGDEKLFF | NA | TRBJ1-4 | NA | TRBV19
TGTGCCAGCTCAATCTATAGCGGGGTGAGCACAGATACGCAGTATTTT | CASSIYSGVSTDTQYF | TRBD2 | TRBJ2-3 | NA | TRBV18
TGTGCCAGCAGCGCTCGAGGGGGCTCTGGAAACACCATATATTTT | CASSARGGSGNTIYF | NA | TRBJ1-3 | NA | TRBV9